This T cell receptor (beta chain) is drawn from a study of graft-versus-host responses after intestinal transplantation. Study details: Recipients underwent multivisceral, liver-intestinal, or isolated intestinal transplants.

With respect to this clone: The antigen remains undetermined.

In germline, CDR1 is SEHNR, CDR2 FQNEAQ (reference sequence). Deletions cut 2 bases from V and 3 bases from J, with 14 bases between. CDR3 size: 15 residues. Assay used: immunoSEQ multiplex PCR; TCRdb lists only in-frame clones, some missing. The repertoire consists of roughly 120,000 clones, with 85% to 95% occurring once and the leading ten covering roughly 3.5%. The TCR sequence derives from a human donor who received an intestinal transplant. The chain has TRBV7-9 and TRBJ2-7, with D possibly TRBD1 on 7 matching bases. Source: unstimulated CD8+ T cells sorted from spleen or lymph node cells, taken before intestinal transplant. This chain's CDR3 is CASSLLGRGDYEQYF. In nucleotides, the CDR3 is TGTGCCAGCAGCTTATTAGGCAGGGGGGACTACGAGCAGTACTTC.